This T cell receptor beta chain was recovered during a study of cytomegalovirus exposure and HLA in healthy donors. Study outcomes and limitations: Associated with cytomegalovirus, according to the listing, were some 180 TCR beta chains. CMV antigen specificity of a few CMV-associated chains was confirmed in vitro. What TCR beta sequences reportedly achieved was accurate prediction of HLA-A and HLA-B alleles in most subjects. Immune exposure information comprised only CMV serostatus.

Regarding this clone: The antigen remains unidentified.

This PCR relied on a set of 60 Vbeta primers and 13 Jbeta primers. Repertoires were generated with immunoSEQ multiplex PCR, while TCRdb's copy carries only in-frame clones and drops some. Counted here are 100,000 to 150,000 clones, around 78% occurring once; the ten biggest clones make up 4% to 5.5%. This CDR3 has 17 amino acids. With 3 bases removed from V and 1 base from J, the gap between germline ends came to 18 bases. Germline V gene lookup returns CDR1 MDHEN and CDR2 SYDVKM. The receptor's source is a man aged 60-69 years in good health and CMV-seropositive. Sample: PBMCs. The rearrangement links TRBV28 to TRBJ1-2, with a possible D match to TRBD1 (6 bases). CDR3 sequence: CASSFFLGGRSNYGYTF. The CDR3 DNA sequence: TGTGCCAGCAGTTTTTTTTTAGGGGGACGGAGTAACTATGGCTACACCTTC.